This T cell receptor (beta chain) was obtained from a study of shared clonotypes between healthy human individuals. About the research overall: Three plates were used per donor for CD4 naive, three for CD4 memory, two for CD8 naive and one for CD8 memory. Study-wide results and limits: Memory subsets had estimated richness that was generally smaller than that of naive subsets. Shared across four donors were roughly 5% of the naive CD4 clonotypes.

CDR1 and CDR2 (germline): MDHEN, SYDVKM. V was pared by 5 bases and J by 1 base, with 19 bases of the junction left unmatched. The CDR3 length is 19 residues. Clones were read by immunoSEQ multiplex PCR, and TCRdb kept only the in-frame ones, dropping some. The repertoire holds about 2,100,000 clones, more than 85% seen once, with about 1.8% in the top ten. In regard to this clone: Its target is not known.

Naive CD8 populations comprised CD45RO-negative cells positively selected for CCR7, excluding terminally differentiated effector memory CD45RA+ cells. The sequence derives from a man between 18 and 29 years old in good health. Some clones in this sample may be carry-over from other donors' samples. Sequences were obtained from naive CD8+ T cells from PBMCs. The genes are TRBV28 and TRBJ2-7; 8 nucleotides match TRBD2. CDR3 coding DNA: TGTGCCAGCAGTGGGAGGTCGGGGGTTAGCGGGGTCTCTTCCTACGAGCAGTACTTC. It codes for CASSGRSGVSGVSSYEQYF.